One and the same sample provided the 16 T cell receptor beta chains below, sequenced in a study of cytomegalovirus exposure and HLA in healthy donors. A multiplex PCR was run with 60 Vbeta primers and 13 Jbeta primers. TCRdb keeps only in-frame clones here, not all; method: immunoSEQ multiplex PCR. The sample includes 150,000 to 200,000 clones, about four fifths of them seen just once. The source material was PBMCs. All receptors come from a man aged 30-40 years in good health and CMV-seropositive.

The chain couples TRBV19 to TRBJ2-7, with 8 bases identical to TRBD1. CDR3 length equals 14 residues. Germline CDR1 and CDR2: LNHDA and SQIVND (reference sequence). Trimming at V came to 5 bases and at J to 6 bases, leaving 9 bases not matched to a gene. This chain's CDR3 is CASSSGTGDSEQYF. CDR3 coding DNA: TGTGCCAGTAGTTCCGGGACAGGTGACTCCGAGCAGTACTTC.

The gene calls are TRBV18 and TRBJ2-7, with TRBD1 matching 11 bases. The CDR3 loop spans 14 amino acids. With 4 bases clipped from V and 6 bases from J, the junction kept 5 bases outside the gene matches. Germline CDR1 KGHSH, CDR2 LQKENI. This CDR3 is CASSRGTGGVEQYF. In DNA, the CDR3 is TGTGCCAGCTCACGCGGGACAGGGGGAGTCGAGCAGTACTTC.

V usage is TRBV9 and J usage is TRBJ1-2, with D perhaps TRBD1 (6 bases). Germline V gives CDR1 SGDLS, CDR2 YYNGEE. The CDR3 has 14 amino acids. V was cut by 4 bases and J by 6 bases, with 16 bases left in between. CDR3 amino acids: CASSTSGTTNGYTF. The CDR3, as DNA: TGTGCCAGCAGCACGTCCGGGACAACGAATGGCTACACCTTC.

This clone has just one count. V is TRBV2 and J is TRBJ2-5, with 10 bases lining up with TRBD2. Germline V gene lookup returns CDR1 SNHLY and CDR2 FYNNEI. The length of the CDR3 is 18 residues. V was pared by 5 bases and J by 3 bases, with 15 bases of the junction left unmatched. The CDR3 DNA reads TGTGCCAGCAGTAAACCTAGGGGCCTAGCGGGAGAGGAAGAGACCCAGTACTTC. This sequence encodes CASSKPRGLAGEEETQYF.

The rearrangement uses TRBV7-3 and TRBJ2-3; TRBD2 matches 13 bases. Germline values: CDR1 SGHTA, CDR2 FQGTGA. V dropped 5 bases and J dropped 0; count of bases not matched to a gene: 20. The CDR3 consists of 22 residues. The CDR3 coding sequence is TGTGCCAGCAGCCCCCACCCCCCCGGGACTAGCGGGGCTCCGACTAGCACAGATACGCAGTATTTT. Protein sequence: CASSPHPPGTSGAPTSTDTQYF.

The chain joins TRBV7-9 to TRBJ1-6, with 10 nucleotides matching TRBD1. The CDR3 loop spans 16 amino acids. Germline CDR1 SEHNR, CDR2 FQNEAQ (reference sequence). The ends lost 4 bases at V and 4 bases at J; junction bases unmatched: 4. CDR3 in amino acids: CASSSRDRGYNSPLHF. The CDR3 coding sequence is TGTGCCAGCAGCTCCCGGGACAGGGGTTATAATTCACCCCTCCACTTT. The entire variable domain, with the rest obtained from reference TRBV7-9 and TRBJ1-6, is as follows: DTGVSQNPRHKITKRGQNVTFRCDPISEHNRLYWYRQTLGQGPEFLTYFQNEAQLEKSRLLSDRFSAERPKGSFSTLEIQRTEQGDSAMYLCASSSRDRGYNSPLHFGNGTRLTVT.

The chain recombines TRBV27 with TRBJ1-1; 7 bases line up with TRBD1. The CDR3 has 17 amino acids. V shed 6 bases, J shed 0 bases, and the junction held 13 bases outside the gene matches. CDR1 and CDR2 (germline): MNHEY, SMNVEV (reference sequence). The CDR3 nucleotides read TGTGCCAGCAGATTCCTACAGGGGACGAGCATGAACACTGAAGCTTTCTTT. As protein: CASRFLQGTSMNTEAFF.

Comment on this clone: The identical CDR3 is also encoded by other nucleotide sequences in the sample. In nucleotides, the CDR3 is TGTGCCAGCAGCTTGCGGGACAGGGGCCCTGAAGCTTTCTTT. It codes for CASSLRDRGPEAFF. This sequence joins TRBV5-4 and TRBJ1-1; 10 bases map to TRBD1. V shed 1 base, J shed 6 bases, and the junction held 3 bases outside the gene matches. This CDR3 contains 14 residues. Germline CDR1 reads SGHNT; CDR2 reads YYREEE (reference sequence). Complete variable domain (other parts from reference TRBV5-4 and TRBJ1-1): ETGVTQSPTHLIKTRGQQVTLRCSSQSGHNTVSWYQQALGQGPQFIFQYYREEENGRGNFPPRFSGLQFPNYSSELNVNALELDDSALYLCASSLRDRGPEAFFGQGTRLTVV.

The rearrangement links TRBV25-1 to TRBJ1-1; D ambiguous. Trimming stripped 8 bases from V and 4 bases from J, with 8 bases between. The CDR3 sequence is 11 residues long. Germline V lookup: CDR1 MGHDK, CDR2 SYGVNS. The CDR3 sequence is CASQVTTEAFF. CDR3 sequence (DNA): TGTGCCAGCCAGGTTACCACTGAAGCTTTCTTT.

The gene calls are TRBV10-2 and TRBJ2-1; maybe TRBD1 (5 bases). The germline CDR1 and CDR2 sequences are WSHSY and SAAADI. This CDR3 has 16 amino acids. With 0 bases removed from V and 5 bases from J, the gap between germline ends came to 14 bases. The CDR3 nucleotides are TGCGCCAGCAGTGAGTCCCCCTCTGGGGCCCACAATGAGCAGTTCTTC. This sequence encodes CASSESPSGAHNEQFF.

Written as DNA, the CDR3 is TGCGCCAGCAGCATGACAGGGGGCTCCGTGAACACTGAAGCTTTCTTT. Its protein is CASSMTGGSVNTEAFF. This chain connects TRBV5-1 to TRBJ1-1; 10 bases match TRBD1. The germline V gene has CDR1 SGHRS and CDR2 YFSETQ. The CDR3 consists of 16 residues. Trimming at V came to 4 bases and at J to 0 bases, leaving 6 bases not matched to a gene.

The chain joins TRBV5-4 to TRBJ2-7, with D tentatively TRBD2 (6 bases). Germline loops: CDR1 SGHNT, CDR2 YYREEE (reference sequence). Trimming cost V 4 bases and J 1 base, with 15 bases left between them. The CDR3 extends over 15 amino acids. The CDR3 region is CASSPARDSSYEQYF. In nucleotides, the CDR3 is TGTGCCAGCAGCCCGGCCCGGGACTCTTCCTACGAGCAGTACTTC.

The chain is built from TRBV2 and TRBJ1-1; 7 bases align to TRBD1. Unmatched junction bases numbered 7, after V lost 6 bases and J lost 3 bases. The CDR3 length is 14 residues. CDR1 and CDR2 from the germline V gene are SNHLY and FYNNEI. For the CDR3, the DNA is TGTGCCAGCAGCTACAAACAGGGGCACACTGAAGCTTTCTTT. It translates to CASSYKQGHTEAFF.

This chain uses TRBV19 with TRBJ2-2; 7 bases are a match to TRBD1. Germline V gene data show CDR1 as LNHDA and CDR2 as SQIVND (reference sequence). This CDR3 spans 14 amino acids. With 6 bases clipped from V and 6 bases from J, the junction kept 7 bases outside the gene matches. CDR3 in amino acids: CASRGQKVAGELFF. DNA for the CDR3: TGTGCCAGTAGGGGACAGAAGGTTGCCGGGGAGCTGTTTTTT.

This clone has a handful of counts. The chain recombines TRBV4-2 with TRBJ2-7; D not resolved. The V and J ends lost 3 bases and 3 bases respectively, with 15 bases between them. CDR1 and CDR2 (germline): LGHNA, YNFKEQ. The CDR3 contains 15 residues. The chain's CDR3 is CASSQSLEVRYEQYF. For the CDR3, the DNA is TGTGCCAGCAGCCAGTCGTTAGAGGTACGCTACGAGCAGTACTTC.

V is TRBV7-9 and J is TRBJ2-3; TRBD1 matches 7 bases. Germline CDR1 is SEHNR and CDR2 is FQNEAQ (reference sequence). The CDR3 is 15 residues long. With 5 bases clipped from V and 6 bases from J, the junction kept 11 bases outside the gene matches. The CDR3 sequence: CASSPSTGRLDTQYF. In nucleotides, the CDR3 is TGTGCCAGCAGCCCCTCGACAGGGAGATTGGATACGCAGTATTTT.